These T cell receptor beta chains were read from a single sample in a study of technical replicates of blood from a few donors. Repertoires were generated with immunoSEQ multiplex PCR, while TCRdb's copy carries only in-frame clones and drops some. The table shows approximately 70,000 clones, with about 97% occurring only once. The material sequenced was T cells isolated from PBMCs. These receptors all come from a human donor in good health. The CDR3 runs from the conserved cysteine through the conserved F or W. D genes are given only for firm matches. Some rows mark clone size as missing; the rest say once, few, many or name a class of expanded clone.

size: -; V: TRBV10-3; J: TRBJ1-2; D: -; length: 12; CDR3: CAITGGTYGYTF; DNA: TGTGCCATCACCGGGGGAACCTATGGCTACACCTTC
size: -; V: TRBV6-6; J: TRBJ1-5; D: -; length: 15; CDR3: CASNTGQNRNQPQHF; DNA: TGTGCCAGCAATACGGGTCAAAATCGCAATCAGCCCCAGCATTTT
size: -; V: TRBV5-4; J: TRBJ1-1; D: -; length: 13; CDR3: CASSGSQGTEAFF; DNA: TGTGCCAGCAGCGGCAGCCAGGGGACTGAAGCTTTCTTT
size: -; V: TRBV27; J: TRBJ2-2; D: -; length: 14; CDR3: CASSFLQGSGELFF; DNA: TGTGCCAGCAGTTTCTTACAGGGCTCCGGGGAGCTGTTTTTT
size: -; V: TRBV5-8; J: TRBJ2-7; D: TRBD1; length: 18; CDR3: CASTRTGQGDTLTYEQYF; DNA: TGTGCCAGCACCCGGACGGGACAGGGGGATACTTTGACCTACGAGCAGTACTTC
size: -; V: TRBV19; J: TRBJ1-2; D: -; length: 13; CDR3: CASIRAAGNGYTF; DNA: TGTGCCAGTATCCGGGCTGCCGGGAATGGCTACACCTTC
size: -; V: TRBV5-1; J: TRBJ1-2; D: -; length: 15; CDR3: CASSLEADGSDGYTF; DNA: TGCGCCAGCAGCTTGGAGGCAGACGGAAGCGATGGCTACACCTTC
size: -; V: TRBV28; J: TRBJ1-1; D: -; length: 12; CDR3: CASSDPGTEAFF; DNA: TGTGCCAGCAGCGATCCGGGCACTGAAGCTTTCTTT
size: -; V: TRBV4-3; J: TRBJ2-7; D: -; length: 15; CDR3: CASSQQRSYSYEQYF; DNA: TGCGCCAGCAGCCAACAACGGAGTTACTCCTACGAGCAGTACTTC
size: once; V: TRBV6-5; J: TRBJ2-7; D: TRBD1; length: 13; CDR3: CASTTGGLYEQYF; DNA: TGTGCCAGCACCACAGGGGGCCTCTACGAGCAGTACTTC
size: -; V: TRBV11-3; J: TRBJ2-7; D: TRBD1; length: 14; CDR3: CASSSGQGPYEQYF; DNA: TGTGCCAGCAGCTCGGGACAGGGCCCCTACGAGCAGTACTTC
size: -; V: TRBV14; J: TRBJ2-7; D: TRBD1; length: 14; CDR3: CASSYGTGKYEQYF; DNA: TGTGCCAGCAGCTATGGGACAGGAAAATACGAGCAGTACTTC
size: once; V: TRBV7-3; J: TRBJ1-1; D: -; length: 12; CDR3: CASSLTGGEAFF; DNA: TGTGCCAGCAGCTTAACGGGAGGAGAAGCTTTCTTT
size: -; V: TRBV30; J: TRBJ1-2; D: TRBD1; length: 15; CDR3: CAWSEGQEANYGYTF; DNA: TGTGCCTGGAGTGAGGGACAGGAGGCTAACTATGGCTACACCTTC
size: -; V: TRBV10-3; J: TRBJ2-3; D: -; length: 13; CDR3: CAISDLSTDTQYF; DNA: TGTGCCATCAGTGACTTGAGCACAGATACGCAGTATTTT
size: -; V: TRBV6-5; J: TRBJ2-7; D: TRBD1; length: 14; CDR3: CASSTGGAGYEQYF; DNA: TGTGCCAGCAGTACAGGGGGCGCAGGGTACGAGCAGTACTTC
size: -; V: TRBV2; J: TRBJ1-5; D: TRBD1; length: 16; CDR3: CASSEPHRGPNQPQHF; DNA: TGTGCCAGCAGTGAGCCCCACAGGGGTCCAAATCAGCCCCAGCATTTT
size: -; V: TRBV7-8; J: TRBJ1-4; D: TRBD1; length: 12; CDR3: CASSPGTGELFF; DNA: TGTGCCAGCAGCCCAGGGACAGGGGAACTGTTTTTT
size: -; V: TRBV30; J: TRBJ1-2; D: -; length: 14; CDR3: CAWSVLGSLYGYTF; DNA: TGTGCCTGGAGTGTACTAGGGTCTCTCTATGGCTACACCTTC
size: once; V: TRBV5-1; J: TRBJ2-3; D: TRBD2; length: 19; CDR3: CASSFPTSGRRKEGDTQYF; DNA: TGCGCCAGCAGCTTTCCGACTAGCGGGAGGAGGAAGGAAGGAGATACGCAGTATTTT
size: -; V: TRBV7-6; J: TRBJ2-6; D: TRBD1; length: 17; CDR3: CASSLGTGSSGANVLTF; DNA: TGTGCCAGCAGCTTAGGGACAGGGTCATCCGGGGCCAACGTCCTGACTTTC
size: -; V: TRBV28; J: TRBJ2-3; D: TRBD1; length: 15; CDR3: CATQSLGQGTDTQYF; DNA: TGTGCCACCCAAAGCCTGGGACAGGGGACAGATACGCAGTATTTT